A single sample gave rise to the 12 T cell receptor beta chains below, sequenced in a study of CXCR3-negative and CXCR3-positive naive CD8 T cells. Broader study findings: CXCR3-positive naive cells had more hydrophobic TRB CDR3s than CXCR3-negative naive cells.

The libraries of TRB cDNA were prepared using 5' RACE with UMI labels. Using the 5' RACE reads, TCRdb records one entry per CDR3 protein without DNA. The repertoire table contains thousands of distinct CDR3 sequences. These receptors lack a known antigen. The sample comprised naive CXCR3+ CD8+ T cells from blood. Subset denoted: CD45RO-CCR7+CD27+CD95- naive CD8+ T cells expressing CXCR3 (TNR3+). The receptors were sampled from a human donor in good health. Some clones in this sample may be carry-over from other donors' samples.

V is TRBV6-6 and J is TRBJ1-1; TCRdb picks TRBD1, but there is no DNA to check that call. Per the germline V gene, CDR1 is MNHNY and CDR2 is SVGAGI (reference sequence). CDR3 length: 14 residues. The CDR3 reads CASSHPGGGTEAFF.

J is TRBJ2-7 and V is TRBV20-1; TCRdb returns TRBD1, unconfirmable since there is no DNA. CDR1 and CDR2 (germline): DFQATT, SNEGSKA (reference sequence). CDR3 length equals 11 residues. CDR3 amino acids: CSWTGPYEQYF.

J is TRBJ2-2 and V is TRBV6-5; the D call from TCRdb, TRBD1, cannot be confirmed without DNA. The CDR3 spans 14 residues. From germline, CDR1 is MNHEY and CDR2 SVGAGI. CDR3 sequence: CASSYGTETGELFF.

The rearrangement joins TRBV9 to TRBJ2-1; the TRBD2 assignment by TCRdb is unverifiable without DNA. Germline V gene lookup returns CDR1 SGDLS and CDR2 YYNGEE. The CDR3 runs 17 residues. The CDR3: CASSFRDSGSSYNKQFF.

The rearrangement uses TRBV6-5 and TRBJ2-3; the TCRdb call, TRBD2, lacks DNA for checking. Germline loops: CDR1 MNHEY, CDR2 SVGAGI. This CDR3 is 16 amino acids long. The CDR3 spells CASSTLAGPGTDTQYF.

According to its frequency, this clonotype is medium-sized (0.01 to 0.1%). The gene calls are TRBV29-1 and TRBJ2-2; there is no DNA to check the TCRdb D call of TRBD2. CDR1 is SQVTM, CDR2 ANQGSEA, per germline. This CDR3 contains 17 residues. CDR3 amino acids: CSVEDDAGGPWTGELFF.

The chain combines TRBV19 with TRBJ2-5; as DNA is missing, the TRBD1 call by TCRdb cannot be tested. CDR1 is LNHDA and CDR2 is SQIVND in the germline V gene (reference sequence). The CDR3 totals 14 residues. CDR3 in amino acids: CASSSGQGLETQYF.

The chain uses TRBV12-3 or TRBV12-4 and TRBJ2-1; TCRdb indicates TRBD1, and absent DNA this call remains unverified. This CDR3 has 19 residues. The CDR3 loop is CASSWPQDSGASSYNEQFF.

The V and J genes are TRBV29-1 and TRBJ1-2; TCRdb returns TRBD1, unconfirmable since there is no DNA. This CDR3 has 11 residues. Germline V gene lookup returns CDR1 SQVTM and CDR2 ANQGSEA. This CDR3 is CSVRALEGYTF. The variable domain in full, with the rest retrieved from reference TRBV29-1 and TRBJ1-2, is SAVISQKPSRDICQRGTSLTIQCQVDSQVTMMFWYRQQPGQSLTLIATANQGSEATYESGFVIDKFPISRPNLTFSTLTVSNMSPEDSSIYLCSVRALEGYTFGSGTRLTVV.

This clonotype is deemed medium-sized by its frequency. V usage is TRBV29-1 and J usage is TRBJ2-1; without DNA, the TCRdb call of TRBD2 cannot be checked. The CDR3 runs 17 residues. Germline V gene sequence: CDR1 SQVTM, CDR2 ANQGSEA. CDR3 in amino acids: CSVDGLAGGTSYNEQFF.

This clonotype ranks as medium-sized in terms of frequency. CDR3 region: CASSPQGNTGELFF. The V and J genes are TRBV7-9 and TRBJ2-2; TCRdb designates TRBD1, a call that cannot be tested without DNA. The CDR3 loop spans 14 amino acids. Germline values: CDR1 SEHNR, CDR2 FQNEAQ (reference sequence). The variable domain in full, completed from reference TRBV7-9 and TRBJ2-2, reads DTGVSQNPRHKITKRGQNVTFRCDPISEHNRLYWYRQTLGQGPEFLTYFQNEAQLEKSRLLSDRFSAERPKGSFSTLEIQRTEQGDSAMYLCASSPQGNTGELFFGEGSRLTVL.

In terms of frequency, this clonotype is medium-sized. The gene calls are TRBV12-3 or TRBV12-4 and TRBJ2-1; TCRdb picks TRBD2, but there is no DNA to check that call. CDR3 length equals 17 residues. The CDR3 reads CASSSPLLAGADNEQFF.